This entry features one T cell receptor beta chain sequence. The sample is drawn from a study of blood T cell repertoires in COVID-19. Overall study: Sites in the United States, Italy and Spain provided acute and convalescent COVID-19 samples.

The V and J ends lost 2 bases and 2 bases, in that order; junction bases with no gene match: 6. Germline CDR1 and CDR2: MDHEN and SYDVKM. This CDR3 is built from 16 residues. Produced via immunoSEQ multiplex PCR; TCRdb's table is partial and in-frame only. This table holds about 59,000 clones, 81% found once. The sample taken for sequencing was peripheral blood. This TCR came from an elderly woman with active or convalescent COVID-19. The V and J genes are TRBV28 and TRBJ1-1; 9 nucleotides agree with TRBD1. In DNA form, the CDR3 reads TGTGCCAGCAGTTTAGGGGACAGGGTAAAAAACACTGAAGCTTTCTTT. Translated, it gives CASSLGDRVKNTEAFF.